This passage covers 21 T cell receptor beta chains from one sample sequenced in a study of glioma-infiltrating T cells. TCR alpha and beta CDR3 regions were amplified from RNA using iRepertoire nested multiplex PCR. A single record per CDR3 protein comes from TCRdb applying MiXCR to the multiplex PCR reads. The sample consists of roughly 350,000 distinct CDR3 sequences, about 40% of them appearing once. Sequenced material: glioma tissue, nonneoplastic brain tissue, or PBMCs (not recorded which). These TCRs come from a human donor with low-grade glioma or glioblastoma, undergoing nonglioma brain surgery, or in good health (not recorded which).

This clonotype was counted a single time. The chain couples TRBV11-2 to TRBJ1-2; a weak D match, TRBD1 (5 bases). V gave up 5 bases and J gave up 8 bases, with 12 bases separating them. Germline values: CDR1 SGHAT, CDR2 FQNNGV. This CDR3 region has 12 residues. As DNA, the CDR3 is TGTGCCAGCAGCCACGAAGGGGACGGCTACACCTTC. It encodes CASSHEGDGYTF. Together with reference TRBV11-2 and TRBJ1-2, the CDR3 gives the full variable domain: EAGVAQSPRYKIIEKRQSVAFWCNPISGHATLYWYQQILGQGPKLLIQFQNNGVVDDSQLPKDRFSAERLKGVDSTLKIQPAKLEDSAVYLCASSHEGDGYTFGSGTRLTVV.

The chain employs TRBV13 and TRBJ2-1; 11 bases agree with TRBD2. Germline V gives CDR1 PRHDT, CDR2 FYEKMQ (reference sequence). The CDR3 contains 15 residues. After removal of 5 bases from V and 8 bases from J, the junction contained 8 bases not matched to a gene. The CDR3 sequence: CASSDEGTSGDEQFF. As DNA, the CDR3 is TGTGCCAGCAGCGATGAAGGGACTAGCGGAGATGAGCAGTTCTTC.

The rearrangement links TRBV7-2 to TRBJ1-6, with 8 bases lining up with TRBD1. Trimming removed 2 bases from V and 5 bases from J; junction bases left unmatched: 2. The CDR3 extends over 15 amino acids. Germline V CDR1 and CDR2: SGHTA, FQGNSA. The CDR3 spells CASSLMTGDNSPLHF. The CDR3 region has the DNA TGTGCCAGCAGCTTAATGACAGGGGATAATTCACCCCTCCACTTT. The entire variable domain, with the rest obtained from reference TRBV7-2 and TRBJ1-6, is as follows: GAGVSQSPSNKVTEKGKDVELRCDPISGHTALYWYRQSLGQGLEFLIYFQGNSAPDKSGLPSDRFSAERTGGSVSTLTIQRTQQEDSAVYLCASSLMTGDNSPLHFGNGTRLTVT.

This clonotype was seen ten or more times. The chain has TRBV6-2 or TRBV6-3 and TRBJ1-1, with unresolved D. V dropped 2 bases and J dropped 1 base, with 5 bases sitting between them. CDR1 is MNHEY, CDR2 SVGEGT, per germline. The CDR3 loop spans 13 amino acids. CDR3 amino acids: CASSYTTNTEAFF. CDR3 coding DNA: TGTGCCAGCAGTTACACAACGAACACTGAAGCTTTCTTT.

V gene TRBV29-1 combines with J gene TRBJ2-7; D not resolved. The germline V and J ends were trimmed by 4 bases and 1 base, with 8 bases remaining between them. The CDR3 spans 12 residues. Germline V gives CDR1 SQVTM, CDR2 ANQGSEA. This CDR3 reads CSVGVNSYEQYF. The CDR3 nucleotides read TGCAGCGTTGGGGTCAATTCCTACGAGCAGTACTTC.

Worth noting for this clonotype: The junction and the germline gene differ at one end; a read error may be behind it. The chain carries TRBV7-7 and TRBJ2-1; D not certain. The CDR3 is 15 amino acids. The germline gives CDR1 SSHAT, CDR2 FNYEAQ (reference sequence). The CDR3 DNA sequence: TGTGCTAGCAGCTTAGACTGGAGCTCCTACAATGAGCAGTTCTTC. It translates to CASSLDWSSYNEQFF.

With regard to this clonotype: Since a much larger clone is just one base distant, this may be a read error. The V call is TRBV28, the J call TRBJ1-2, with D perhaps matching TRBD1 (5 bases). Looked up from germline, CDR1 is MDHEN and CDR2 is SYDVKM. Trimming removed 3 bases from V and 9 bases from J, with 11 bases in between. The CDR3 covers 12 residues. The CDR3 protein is CASSFRGYCYTF. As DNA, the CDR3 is TGTGCCAGCAGTTTTAGGGGATATTGCTACACCTTC.

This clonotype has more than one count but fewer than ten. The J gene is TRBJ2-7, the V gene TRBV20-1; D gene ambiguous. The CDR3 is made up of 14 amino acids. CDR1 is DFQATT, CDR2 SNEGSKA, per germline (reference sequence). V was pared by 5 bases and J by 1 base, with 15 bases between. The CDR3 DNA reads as TGCAGTGCTTTGGACCCAAAAATGTCCTACGAGCAGTACTTC. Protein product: CSALDPKMSYEQYF.

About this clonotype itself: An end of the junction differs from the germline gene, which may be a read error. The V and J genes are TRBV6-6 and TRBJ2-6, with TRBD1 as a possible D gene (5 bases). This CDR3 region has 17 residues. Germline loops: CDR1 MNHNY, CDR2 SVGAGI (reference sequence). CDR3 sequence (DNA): TGTGCCAGCAGTTACTCGGGCCACCGCTCTGGGGCCAAGGTCCTGACTTTC. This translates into CASSYSGHRSGAKVLTF.

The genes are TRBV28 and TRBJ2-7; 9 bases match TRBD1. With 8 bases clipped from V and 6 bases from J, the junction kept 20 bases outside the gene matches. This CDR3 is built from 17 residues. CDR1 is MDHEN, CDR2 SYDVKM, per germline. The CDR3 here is CASGVSTPGQGPSEQYF. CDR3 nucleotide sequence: TGTGCCAGCGGTGTATCTACTCCGGGACAGGGTCCTAGCGAGCAGTACTTC.

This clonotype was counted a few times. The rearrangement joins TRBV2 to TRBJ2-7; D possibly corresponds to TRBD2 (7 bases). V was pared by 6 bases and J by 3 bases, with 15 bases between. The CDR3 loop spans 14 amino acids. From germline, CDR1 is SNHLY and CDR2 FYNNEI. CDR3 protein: CASSPPGGIYEQYF. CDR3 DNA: TGTGCCAGCAGCCCCCCGGGGGGCATCTACGAGCAGTACTTC. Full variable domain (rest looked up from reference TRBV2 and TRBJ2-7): EPEVTQTPSHQVTQMGQEVILRCVPISNHLYFYWYRQILGQKVEFLVSFYNNEISEKSEIFDDQFSVERPDGSNFTLKIRSTKLEDSAMYFCASSPPGGIYEQYFGPGTRLTVT.

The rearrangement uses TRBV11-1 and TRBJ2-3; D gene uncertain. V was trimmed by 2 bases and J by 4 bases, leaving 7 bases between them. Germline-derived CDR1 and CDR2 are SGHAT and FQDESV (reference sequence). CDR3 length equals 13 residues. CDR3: CASSLRSPDTQYF. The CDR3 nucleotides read TGTGCCAGCAGCTTAAGATCCCCAGATACGCAGTATTTT.

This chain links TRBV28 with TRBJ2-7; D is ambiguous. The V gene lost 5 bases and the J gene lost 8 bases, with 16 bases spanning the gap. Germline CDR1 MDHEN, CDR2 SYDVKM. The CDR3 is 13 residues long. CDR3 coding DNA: TGTGCCAGCAGTCCTGGCGGTCGATACAAGCAGTACTTC. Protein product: CASSPGGRYKQYF.

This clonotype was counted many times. In DNA, the CDR3 is TGTGCCAGCGGGCTAGCGGGAGCAGATACGCAGTATTTT. This codes for CASGLAGADTQYF. V usage is TRBV6-2 or TRBV6-3 and J usage is TRBJ2-3; 10 bases are shared with TRBD2. V dropped 8 bases and J dropped 4; count of bases not matched to a gene: 3. The CDR3 sequence is 13 residues long. Germline lookup yields CDR1 MNHEY and CDR2 SVGEGT.

Written as DNA, the CDR3 is TGCGCCAGCAGCCAAGGTTCCGGGCCTTACAATGAGCAGTTCTTC. This encodes CASSQGSGPYNEQFF. V usage is TRBV4-1 and J usage is TRBJ2-1; no reliable D call. The CDR3 length is 15 residues. The V gene lost 1 base and the J gene lost 4 bases, with 11 bases spanning the gap. Germline V gene sequence: CDR1 MGHRA, CDR2 YSYEKL.

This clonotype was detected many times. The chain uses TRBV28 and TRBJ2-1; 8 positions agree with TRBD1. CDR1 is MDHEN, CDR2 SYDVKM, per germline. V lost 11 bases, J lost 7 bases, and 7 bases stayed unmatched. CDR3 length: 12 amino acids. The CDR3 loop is CASGGAGNEQFF. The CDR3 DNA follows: TGTGCCTCAGGGGGCGCCGGAAATGAGCAGTTCTTC.

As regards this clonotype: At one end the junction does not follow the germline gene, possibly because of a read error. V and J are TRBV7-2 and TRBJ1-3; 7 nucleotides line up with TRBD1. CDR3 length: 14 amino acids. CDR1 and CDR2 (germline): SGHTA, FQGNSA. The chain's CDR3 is CASSFGTDGNTIYF. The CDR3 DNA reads TGCGCCAGCAGCTTCGGGACAGATGGAAACACCATATATTTT. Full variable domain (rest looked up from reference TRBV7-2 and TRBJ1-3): GAGVSQSPSNKVTEKGKDVELRCDPISGHTALYWYRQSLGQGLEFLIYFQGNSAPDKSGLPSDRFSAERTGGSVSTLTIQRTQQEDSAVYLCASSFGTDGNTIYFGEGSWLTVV.

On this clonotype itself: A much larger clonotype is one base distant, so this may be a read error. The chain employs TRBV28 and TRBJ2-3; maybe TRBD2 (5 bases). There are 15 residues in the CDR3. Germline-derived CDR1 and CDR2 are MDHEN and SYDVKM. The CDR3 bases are TGTGTCACCACACTACCGGGCCGAGGGACAGATACGCAGTATTTT. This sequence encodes CVTTLPGRGTDTQYF.

The CDR3 protein is CASSLNPGQETQYF. CDR3 bases: TGTGCCAGCAGCTTAAACCCCGGTCAAGAGACCCAGTACTTC. The J gene is TRBJ2-7, the V gene TRBV11-1, with unresolved D. The J call may be mistaken, given a closer DNA end match to TRBJ2-5. The CDR3 is made up of 14 amino acids. The germline gives CDR1 SGHAT, CDR2 FQDESV (reference sequence).

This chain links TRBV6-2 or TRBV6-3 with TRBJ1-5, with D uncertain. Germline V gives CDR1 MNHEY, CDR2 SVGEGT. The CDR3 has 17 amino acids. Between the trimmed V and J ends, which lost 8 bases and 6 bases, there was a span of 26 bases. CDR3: CASGKGLGSRAGQPQHF. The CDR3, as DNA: TGTGCCAGCGGTAAGGGTCTCGGCAGCCGGGCAGGTCAGCCCCAGCATTTT.

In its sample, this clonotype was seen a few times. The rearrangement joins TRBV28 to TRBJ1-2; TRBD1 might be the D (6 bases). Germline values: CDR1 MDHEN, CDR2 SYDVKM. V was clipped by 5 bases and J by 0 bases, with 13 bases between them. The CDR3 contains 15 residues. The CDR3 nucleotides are TGTGCCAGCAGTGAAGGACAGAGGCCTAACTATGGCTACACCTTC. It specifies CASSEGQRPNYGYTF.